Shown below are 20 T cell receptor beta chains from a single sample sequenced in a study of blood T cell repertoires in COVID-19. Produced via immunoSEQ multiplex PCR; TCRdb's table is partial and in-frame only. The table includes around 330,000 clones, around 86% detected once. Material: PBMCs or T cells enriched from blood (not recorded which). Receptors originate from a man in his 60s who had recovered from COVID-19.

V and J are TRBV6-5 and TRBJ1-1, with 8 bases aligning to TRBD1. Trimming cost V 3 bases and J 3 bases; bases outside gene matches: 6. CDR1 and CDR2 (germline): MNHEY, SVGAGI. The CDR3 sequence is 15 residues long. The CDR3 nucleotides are TGTGCCAGCAGTTATGACAGGGGAGGGTACACTGAAGCTTTCTTT. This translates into CASSYDRGGYTEAFF.

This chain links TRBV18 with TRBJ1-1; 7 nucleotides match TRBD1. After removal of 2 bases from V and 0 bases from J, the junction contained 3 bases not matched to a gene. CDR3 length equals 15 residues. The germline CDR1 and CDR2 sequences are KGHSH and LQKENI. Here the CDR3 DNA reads TGTGCCAGCTCACCATCGACAGGGATGAACACTGAAGCTTTCTTT. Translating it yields CASSPSTGMNTEAFF.

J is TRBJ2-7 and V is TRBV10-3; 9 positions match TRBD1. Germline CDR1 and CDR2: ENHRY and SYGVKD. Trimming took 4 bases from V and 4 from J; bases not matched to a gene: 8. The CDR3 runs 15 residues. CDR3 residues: CAISVSGQGIYEQYF. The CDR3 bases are TGTGCCATCAGTGTTAGTGGACAGGGGATTTACGAGCAGTACTTC.

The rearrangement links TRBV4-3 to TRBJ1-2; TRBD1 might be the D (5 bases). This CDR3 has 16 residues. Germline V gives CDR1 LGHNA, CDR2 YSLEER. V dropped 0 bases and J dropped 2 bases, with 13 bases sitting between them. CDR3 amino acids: CASSQEIRGWNYGYTF. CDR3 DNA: TGCGCCAGCAGCCAAGAAATTAGGGGCTGGAACTATGGCTACACCTTC.

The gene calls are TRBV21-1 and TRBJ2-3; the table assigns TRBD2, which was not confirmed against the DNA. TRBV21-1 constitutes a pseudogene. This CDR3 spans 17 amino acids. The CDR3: CASSTRLAGEGTDTQYF. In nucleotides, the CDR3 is TGTGCCAGCAGCACCCGACTAGCGGGAGAAGGGACAGATACGCAGTATTTT.

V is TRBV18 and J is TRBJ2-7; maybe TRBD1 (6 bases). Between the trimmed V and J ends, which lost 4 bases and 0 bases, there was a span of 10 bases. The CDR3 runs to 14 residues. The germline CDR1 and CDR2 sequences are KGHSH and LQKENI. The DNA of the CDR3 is TGTGCCAGCTCACGGGCAGGGGACTCCTACGAGCAGTACTTC. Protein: CASSRAGDSYEQYF.

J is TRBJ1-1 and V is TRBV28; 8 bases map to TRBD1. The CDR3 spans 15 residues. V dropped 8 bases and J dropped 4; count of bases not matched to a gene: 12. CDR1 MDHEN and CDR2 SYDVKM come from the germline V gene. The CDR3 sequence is CASVRSGQGGTEAFF. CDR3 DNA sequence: TGTGCCAGCGTAAGATCTGGACAGGGCGGCACTGAAGCTTTCTTT.

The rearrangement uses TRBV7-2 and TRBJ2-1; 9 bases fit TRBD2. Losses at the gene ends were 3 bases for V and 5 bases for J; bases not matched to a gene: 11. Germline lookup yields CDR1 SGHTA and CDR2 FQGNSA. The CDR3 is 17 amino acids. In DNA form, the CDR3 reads TGTGCCAGCAGCTTTAGTTTGCTAGCGGGAAGAAACAATGAGCAGTTCTTC. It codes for CASSFSLLAGRNNEQFF. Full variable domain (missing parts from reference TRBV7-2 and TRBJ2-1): GAGVSQSPSNKVTEKGKDVELRCDPISGHTALYWYRQSLGQGLEFLIYFQGNSAPDKSGLPSDRFSAERTGGSVSTLTIQRTQQEDSAVYLCASSFSLLAGRNNEQFFGPGTRLTVL.

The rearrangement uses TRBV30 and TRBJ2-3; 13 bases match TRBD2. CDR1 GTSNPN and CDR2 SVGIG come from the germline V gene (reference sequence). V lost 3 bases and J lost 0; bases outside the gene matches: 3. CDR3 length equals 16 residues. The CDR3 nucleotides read TGTGCCTGGAGCGAGGGACTAGCGGGAAGCACAGATACGCAGTATTTT. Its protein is CAWSEGLAGSTDTQYF.

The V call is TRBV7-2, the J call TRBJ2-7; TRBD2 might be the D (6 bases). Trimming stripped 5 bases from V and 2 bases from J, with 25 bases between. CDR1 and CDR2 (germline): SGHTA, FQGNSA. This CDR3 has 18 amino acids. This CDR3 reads CASSIMAGAGYATYEQYF. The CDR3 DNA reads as TGTGCCAGCAGCATTATGGCGGGCGCGGGGTATGCCACCTACGAGCAGTACTTC.

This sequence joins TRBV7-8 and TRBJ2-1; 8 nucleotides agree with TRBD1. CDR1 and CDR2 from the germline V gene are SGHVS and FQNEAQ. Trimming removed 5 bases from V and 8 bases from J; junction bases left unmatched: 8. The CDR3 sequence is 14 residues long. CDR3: CASSPQGARYEQFF. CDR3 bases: TGTGCCAGCAGCCCCCAGGGGGCGCGGTATGAGCAGTTCTTC.

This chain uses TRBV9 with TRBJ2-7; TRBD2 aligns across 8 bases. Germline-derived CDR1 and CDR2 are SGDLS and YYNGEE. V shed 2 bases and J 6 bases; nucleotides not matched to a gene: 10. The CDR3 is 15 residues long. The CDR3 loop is CASSVGGGPLVEQYF. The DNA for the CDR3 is TGTGCCAGCAGCGTCGGGGGGGGACCCCTGGTCGAGCAGTACTTC. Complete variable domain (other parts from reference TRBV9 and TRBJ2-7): DSGVTQTPKHLITATGQRVTLRCSPRSGDLSVYWYQQSLDQGLQFLIQYYNGEERAKGNILERFSAQQFPDLHSELNLSSLELGDSALYFCASSVGGGPLVEQYFGPGTRLTVT.

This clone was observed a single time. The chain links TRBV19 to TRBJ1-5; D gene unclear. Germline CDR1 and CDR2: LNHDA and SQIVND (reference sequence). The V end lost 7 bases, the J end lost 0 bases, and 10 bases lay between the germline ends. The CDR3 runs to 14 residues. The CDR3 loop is CASTIRDSNQPQHF. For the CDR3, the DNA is TGTGCCAGTACTATCCGAGATAGCAATCAGCCCCAGCATTTT.

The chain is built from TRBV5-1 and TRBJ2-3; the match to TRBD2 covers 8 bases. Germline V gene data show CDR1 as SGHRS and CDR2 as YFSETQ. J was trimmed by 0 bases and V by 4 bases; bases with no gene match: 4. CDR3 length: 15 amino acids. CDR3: CASSPAGVSTDTQYF. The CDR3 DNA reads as TGCGCCAGCAGCCCAGCGGGAGTGAGCACAGATACGCAGTATTTT. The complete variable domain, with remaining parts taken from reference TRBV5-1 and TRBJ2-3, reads KAGVTQTPRYLIKTRGQQVTLSCSPISGHRSVSWYQQTPGQGLQFLFEYFSETQRNKGNFPGRFSGRQFSNSRSEMNVSTLELGDSALYLCASSPAGVSTDTQYFGPGTRLTVL.

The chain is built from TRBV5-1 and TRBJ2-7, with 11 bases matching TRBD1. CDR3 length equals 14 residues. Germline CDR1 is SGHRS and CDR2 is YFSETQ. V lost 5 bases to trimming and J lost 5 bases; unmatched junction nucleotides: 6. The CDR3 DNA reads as TGCGCCAGCAGGGAGCCGGGACAGGGGGACGAGCAGTACTTC. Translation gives CASREPGQGDEQYF.

The CDR3 reads CASSRSRDSTEAFF. In DNA, the CDR3 is TGTGCCAGCAGCCGTTCCCGGGACAGCACTGAAGCTTTCTTT. This chain uses TRBV5-4 with TRBJ1-1; the match to TRBD1 covers 7 bases. Germline assignment: CDR1 SGHNT and CDR2 YYREEE (reference sequence). Trimming took 4 bases from V and 4 from J; bases not matched to a gene: 7. This CDR3 comprises 14 residues.

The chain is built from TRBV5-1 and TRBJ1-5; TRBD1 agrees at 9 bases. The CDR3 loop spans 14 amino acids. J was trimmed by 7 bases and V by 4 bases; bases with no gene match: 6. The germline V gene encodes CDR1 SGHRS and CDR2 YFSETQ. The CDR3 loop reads CASSAGTGRQPQHF. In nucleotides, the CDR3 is TGCGCCAGCAGCGCCGGGACAGGGAGGCAGCCCCAGCATTTT.

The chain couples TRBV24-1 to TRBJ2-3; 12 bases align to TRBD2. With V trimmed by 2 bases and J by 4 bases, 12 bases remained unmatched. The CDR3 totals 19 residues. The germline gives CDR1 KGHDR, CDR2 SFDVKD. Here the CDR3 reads CATSDYRTGGLAGADTQYF. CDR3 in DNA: TGTGCCACCAGTGATTACAGGACAGGGGGACTAGCGGGTGCAGATACGCAGTATTTT.

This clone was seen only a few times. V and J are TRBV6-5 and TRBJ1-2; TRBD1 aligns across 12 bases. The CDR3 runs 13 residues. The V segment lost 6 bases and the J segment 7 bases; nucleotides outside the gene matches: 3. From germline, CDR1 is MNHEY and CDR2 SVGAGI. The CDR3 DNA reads TGTGCCAGCAGGGGGACAGGGGGCAGTGGCTACACCTTC. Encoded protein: CASRGTGGSGYTF.

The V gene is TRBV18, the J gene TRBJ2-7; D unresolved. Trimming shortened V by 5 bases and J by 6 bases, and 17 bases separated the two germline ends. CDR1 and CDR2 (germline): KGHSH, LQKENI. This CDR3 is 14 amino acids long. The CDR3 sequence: CASSAGPLRSEQYF. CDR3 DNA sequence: TGTGCCAGCTCAGCAGGCCCCCTACGAAGCGAGCAGTACTTC.